This TCR beta chain appears in the sequencing data of a study of T-cell memory formation after mild COVID-19. Remarks on this clonotype: Its specificity is unknown.

Broader study findings: The CD4+ clones that contracted clustered mainly within CM and EM, and the CD8+ clones concentrated in EMRA.

TCRdb processed the 5' RACE reads anew with MiXCR; each CDR3 protein has one entry. The table shows approximately 480,000 distinct CDR3 sequences, with 15% to 20% occurring only once. V lost 5 bases, J lost 1 base, and 12 bases lay in between. Per the germline V gene, CDR1 is DFQATT and CDR2 is SNEGSKA (reference sequence). The CDR3 loop spans 14 amino acids. The chain has TRBV20-1 and TRBJ2-4; possible D gene TRBD1, 6 bases. The sequenced sample consisted of PBMCs or a T cell subset sorted from them (not recorded which). This sequence was found in an adult woman who had mild COVID-19 (a few samples of this study predate the infection). Cell type and time point are not known. The DNA for the CDR3 is TGCAGTGCTCCAGGGGTGATGGCCAAAAACATTCAGTACTTC. Amino acids: CSAPGVMAKNIQYF.